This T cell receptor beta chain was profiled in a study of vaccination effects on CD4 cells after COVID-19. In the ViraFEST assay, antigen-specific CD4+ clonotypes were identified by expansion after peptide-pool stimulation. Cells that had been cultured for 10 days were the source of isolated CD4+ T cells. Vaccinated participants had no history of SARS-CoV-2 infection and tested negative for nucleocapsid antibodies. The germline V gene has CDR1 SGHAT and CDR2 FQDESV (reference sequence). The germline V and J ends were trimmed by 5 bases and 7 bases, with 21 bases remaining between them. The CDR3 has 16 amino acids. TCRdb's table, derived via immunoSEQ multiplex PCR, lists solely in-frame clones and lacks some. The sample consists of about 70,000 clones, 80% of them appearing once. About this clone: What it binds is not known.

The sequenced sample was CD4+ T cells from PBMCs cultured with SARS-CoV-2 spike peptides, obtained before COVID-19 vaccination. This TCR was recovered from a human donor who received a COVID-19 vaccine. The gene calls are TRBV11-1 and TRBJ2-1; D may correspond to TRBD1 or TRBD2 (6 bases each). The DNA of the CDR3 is TGTGCCAGCAGCCCCAAGGGGGGAGTGGTATATAATGAGCAGTTCTTC. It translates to CASSPKGGVVYNEQFF.